The 18 T cell receptor beta chains listed next were all sequenced from one sample in a study of identical twins. One entry per CDR3 protein results from TCRdb running MiXCR on the 5' RACE reads. The data show under 800,000 distinct CDR3 sequences, with over 20% seen just once and 4.3% held by the top ten. The same specimen was also included in a second study, on T cells expressing NK-cell markers.

The sequenced sample consisted of PBMCs. All receptors derive from a woman aged 18-29 years in good health.

This clonotype turned up a few times. The chain couples TRBV29-1 to TRBJ2-7; D is tentatively TRBD1 or TRBD2 (5 bases each). The CDR3 has 13 amino acids. Trimming removed 6 bases at V and 3 bases at J, with 15 bases between. CDR1 is SQVTM and CDR2 is ANQGSEA in the germline V gene. The CDR3 DNA is TGCAGCGTAACCGGGACCCACAACTACGAGCAGTACTTC. Encoded protein: CSVTGTHNYEQYF.

In this sample, this clonotype turned up many times. The chain recombines TRBV5-8 with TRBJ1-2, with no clear D. Deletions cut 1 base from V and 8 bases from J, with 12 bases between. The CDR3 has 13 residues. CDR1 is SGHTS and CDR2 is YDEGEE in the germline V gene. CDR3 amino acids: CASSLFPNAGYTF. The CDR3 DNA sequence: TGTGCCAGCAGCTTGTTCCCGAATGCAGGCTACACCTTC.

This clonotype was seen a handful of times. This chain uses TRBV20-1 with TRBJ2-1, with D hard to call. CDR1 and CDR2 from the germline V gene are DFQATT and SNEGSKA (reference sequence). Trimming shortened V by 0 bases and J by 5 bases, and 5 bases separated the two germline ends. The CDR3 runs to 12 residues. The CDR3 region is CSARDPNNEQFF. CDR3 DNA: TGCAGTGCTAGAGACCCGAACAATGAGCAGTTCTTC.

The chain combines TRBV7-2 with TRBJ2-3; 7 nucleotides line up with TRBD2. The CDR3 has 15 residues. The germline CDR1 and CDR2 sequences are SGHTA and FQGNSA. The V and J ends lost 3 bases and 1 base, in that order; junction bases with no gene match: 4. The CDR3 bases are TGTGCCAGCAGCTTTTGGCTAGCGGGCACAGATACGCAGTATTTT. It translates to CASSFWLAGTDTQYF.

This clonotype was picked up a small number of times. The chain uses TRBV12-3 or TRBV12-4 and TRBJ2-7; 8 bases match TRBD1. The CDR3 contains 13 residues. V was pared by 5 bases and J by 2 bases, with 2 bases of the junction left unmatched. The CDR3 region has the DNA TGTGCCAGCAGTCAGGGGGCCACCTACGAGCAGTACTTC. It is translated as CASSQGATYEQYF.

This clonotype was observed a few times. The rearrangement links TRBV12-3 or TRBV12-4 to TRBJ1-1, with unresolved D. The CDR3 sequence is 13 residues long. Trimming took off 10 bases at V and 1 base at J, with 13 bases between the two ends. The CDR3 bases are TGTGCCACTCTGAGAGCCCCGAACACTGAAGCTTTCTTT. This encodes CATLRAPNTEAFF.

This clonotype was recorded a few times. The rearrangement joins TRBV20-1 to TRBJ2-1; D assignment may be TRBD1 or TRBD2 (5 bases each). CDR1 is DFQATT and CDR2 is SNEGSKA in the germline V gene (reference sequence). V shed 1 base and J shed 5 bases, with 15 bases lying between them. The CDR3 spans 15 residues. CDR3 residues: CSARAGAGGNNEQFF. Written as DNA, the CDR3 is TGCAGTGCTAGAGCCGGGGCAGGCGGTAACAATGAGCAGTTCTTC.

This clonotype was picked up a small number of times. The rearrangement joins TRBV7-9 to TRBJ2-6; maybe TRBD1 (5 bases). Looked up from germline, CDR1 is SEHNR and CDR2 is FQNEAQ (reference sequence). V dropped 10 bases and J dropped 0 bases, with 13 bases sitting between them. There are 15 residues in the CDR3. In DNA, the CDR3 is TGTGCCACCGAACAGGATTTCTCTGGGGCCAACGTCCTGACTTTC. Residues: CATEQDFSGANVLTF.

The chain carries TRBV20-1 and TRBJ2-7, with 7 bases lining up with TRBD2. The ends lost 3 bases at V and 2 bases at J; junction bases unmatched: 4. The CDR3 is 13 amino acids. Germline values: CDR1 DFQATT, CDR2 SNEGSKA (reference sequence). The CDR3: CSARKRGTYEQYF. The CDR3 DNA is TGCAGTGCTAGGAAGCGGGGAACCTACGAGCAGTACTTC.

This chain uses TRBV29-1 with TRBJ1-1; 9 nucleotides line up with TRBD1. With 4 bases clipped from V and 4 bases from J, the junction kept 7 bases outside the gene matches. The CDR3 has 14 amino acids. Germline assignment: CDR1 SQVTM and CDR2 ANQGSEA. CDR3 protein: CSVARDRDGTEAFF. CDR3 coding DNA: TGCAGCGTTGCCCGGGACAGGGACGGCACTGAAGCTTTCTTT.

CDR3 bases: TGTGCCATCAGTGACCAAACAGGGGTTGGGGCCAACGTCCTGACTTTC. Residues: CAISDQTGVGANVLTF. The V call is TRBV10-3, the J call TRBJ2-6, with 7 bases identical to TRBD1. V shed 3 bases, J shed 3 bases, and the junction held 5 bases outside the gene matches. The germline V gene encodes CDR1 ENHRY and CDR2 SYGVKD. This CDR3 has 16 amino acids.

Here the CDR3 DNA reads TGTGCCAGCAGCGTTAACAGGGGGCTCTGGGAGACCCAGTACTTC. It is translated as CASSVNRGLWETQYF. The chain couples TRBV7-2 to TRBJ2-5; 9 bases map to TRBD1. Per the germline V gene, CDR1 is SGHTA and CDR2 is FQGNSA. Germline trimming cut 5 bases from V and 5 bases from J; bases unmatched to any gene: 9. The CDR3 loop spans 15 amino acids.

This clonotype has just a few counts. For the CDR3, the DNA is TGTGCCACCTCCTCCGTGGGAGGGCCTTCAAATGAGCAGTTCTTC. It codes for CATSSVGGPSNEQFF. This chain links TRBV15 with TRBJ2-1; TRBD2 agrees at 7 bases. The V segment lost 8 bases and the J segment 7 bases; nucleotides outside the gene matches: 14. CDR3 size: 15 residues. CDR1 is LNHNV and CDR2 is YYDKDF in the germline V gene (reference sequence).

The chain has TRBV5-6 and TRBJ2-7, with D hard to call. V lost 9 bases, J lost 2 bases, and 18 bases lay in between. CDR3 length: 14 residues. CDR1 and CDR2 from the germline V gene are SGHDT and YYEEEE. The CDR3 reads CATSTGYRPYEQYF. CDR3 DNA: TGTGCCACCTCCACCGGGTATCGGCCCTACGAGCAGTACTTC.

The chain has TRBV6-5 and TRBJ1-1; TRBD1 matches 7 bases. The CDR3 length is 15 residues. The germline CDR1 and CDR2 sequences are MNHEY and SVGAGI. V gave up 2 bases and J gave up 2 bases; unmatched junction bases: 5. CDR3 nucleotides: TGTGCCAGCAGTTACCGAAGACAGGGTAACACTGAAGCTTTCTTT. It is translated as CASSYRRQGNTEAFF.

In its sample, this clonotype was seen a few times. The gene calls are TRBV15 and TRBJ2-5; the D is unclear. Trimming shortened V by 4 bases and J by 1 base, and 10 bases separated the two germline ends. This CDR3 is 14 amino acids long. Germline CDR1 reads LNHNV; CDR2 reads YYDKDF (reference sequence). The DNA for the CDR3 is TGTGCCACCAGCAATCTCCAGGTCCAAGAGACCCAGTACTTC. Translated, it gives CATSNLQVQETQYF.

In its sample, this clonotype was seen a few times. The chain carries TRBV14 and TRBJ2-7; D remains ambiguous. This CDR3 is 13 amino acids long. With 1 base removed from V and 3 bases from J, the gap between germline ends came to 7 bases. Germline CDR1 reads SGHDN; CDR2 reads FVKESK. This CDR3 reads CASSQVWDYEQYF. CDR3 nucleotides: TGTGCCAGCAGCCAAGTTTGGGACTACGAGCAGTACTTC.

This rearrangement joins TRBV5-1 to TRBJ2-2, with 9 bases matching TRBD2. CDR1 and CDR2 from the germline V gene are SGHRS and YFSETQ. V shed 6 bases, J shed 1 base, and the junction held 7 bases outside the gene matches. The CDR3 contains 16 residues. The CDR3 DNA reads as TGCGCCAGCAACGCGCTAGCGGGGATGAACACCGGGGAGCTGTTTTTT. Protein: CASNALAGMNTGELFF. The full variable domain, its missing parts supplied by reference TRBV5-1 and TRBJ2-2, is KAGVTQTPRYLIKTRGQQVTLSCSPISGHRSVSWYQQTPGQGLQFLFEYFSETQRNKGNFPGRFSGRQFSNSRSEMNVSTLELGDSALYLCASNALAGMNTGELFFGEGSRLTVL.